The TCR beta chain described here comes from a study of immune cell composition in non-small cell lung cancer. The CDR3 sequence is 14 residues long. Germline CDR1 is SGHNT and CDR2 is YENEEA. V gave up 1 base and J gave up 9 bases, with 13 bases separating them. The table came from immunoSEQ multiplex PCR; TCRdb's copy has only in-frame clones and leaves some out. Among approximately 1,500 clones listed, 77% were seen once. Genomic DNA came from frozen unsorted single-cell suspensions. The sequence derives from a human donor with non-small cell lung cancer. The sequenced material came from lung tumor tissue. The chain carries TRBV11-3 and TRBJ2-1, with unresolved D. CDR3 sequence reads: CASSLVSANGEQFF. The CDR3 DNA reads TGTGCCAGCAGCTTAGTTTCCGCGAACGGTGAGCAGTTCTTC.